What follows are 15 T cell receptor beta chains derived from one specimen sequenced in a study of cytomegalovirus exposure and HLA in healthy donors. PCR primers comprised 60 Vbeta and 13 Jbeta primers. Some clones are missing from TCRdb's copy, which holds only in-frame ones; the method was immunoSEQ multiplex PCR. Of 100,000 to 150,000 clones in the sample, about 74% are singletons; the top ten hold 4.2%. The sequencing input was PBMCs. The receptors here all came from a woman in her 50s in good health and CMV-seropositive.

The chain combines TRBV18 with TRBJ2-2, with unresolved D. This CDR3 spans 15 amino acids. Germline assignment: CDR1 KGHSH and CDR2 LQKENI. The V and J ends lost 2 bases and 1 base respectively, with 8 bases between them. CDR3 sequence reads: CASSPYSENTGELFF. CDR3 coding DNA: TGTGCCAGCTCACCATATTCAGAGAACACCGGGGAGCTGTTTTTT. Full variable domain (rest looked up from reference TRBV18 and TRBJ2-2): NAGVMQNPRHLVRRRGQEARLRCSPMKGHSHVYWYRQLPEEGLKFMVYLQKENIIDESGMPKERFSAEFPKEGPSILRIQQVVRGDSAAYFCASSPYSENTGELFFGEGSRLTVL.

The chain carries TRBV5-5 and TRBJ2-5; 9 positions agree with TRBD2. The junction had 4 bases not matched to a gene; V was cut back by 0 bases and J by 1 base. The germline gives CDR1 SGHKS, CDR2 YYEKEE (reference sequence). This CDR3 region has 16 residues. CDR3 amino acids: CASSLDARGGQETQYF. The CDR3 DNA reads TGTGCCAGCAGCTTGGATGCGCGGGGGGGCCAAGAGACCCAGTACTTC. The full variable domain, rest sourced from reference TRBV5-5 and TRBJ2-5, is DAGVTQSPTHLIKTRGQQVTLRCSPISGHKSVSWYQQVLGQGPQFIFQYYEKEERGRGNFPDRFSARQFPNYSSELNVNALLLGDSALYLCASSLDARGGQETQYFGPGTRLLVL.

This clone came up once. This chain uses TRBV5-1 with TRBJ2-5; 8 bases align to TRBD1. The V gene end was trimmed by 4 bases and the J gene end by 0 bases; junction bases not matched to a gene: 8. The CDR3 consists of 16 residues. CDR1 SGHRS and CDR2 YFSETQ come from the germline V gene. CDR3 nucleotide sequence: TGCGCCAGCAGCAAGGGGACAGGATCGTACCAAGAGACCCAGTACTTC. It translates to CASSKGTGSYQETQYF. Based on the CDR3 plus reference TRBV5-1 and TRBJ2-5, the full variable domain is KAGVTQTPRYLIKTRGQQVTLSCSPISGHRSVSWYQQTPGQGLQFLFEYFSETQRNKGNFPGRFSGRQFSNSRSEMNVSTLELGDSALYLCASSKGTGSYQETQYFGPGTRLLVL.

The table lists this clone with a few counts. CDR3 bases: TGTGCCAGCAGTCGCGGGGGGAGCTCCTACAATGAGCAGTTCTTC. Protein sequence: CASSRGGSSYNEQFF. The chain has TRBV6-1 and TRBJ2-1; TRBD2 agrees at 8 bases. This CDR3 is 15 amino acids long. The V gene end was trimmed by 5 bases and the J gene end by 0 bases; junction bases not matched to a gene: 3. Germline CDR1 MNHNS, CDR2 SASEGT.

The V gene is TRBV6-4, the J gene TRBJ2-3; maybe TRBD2 (5 bases). Germline lookup yields CDR1 MRHNA and CDR2 SNTAGT. V dropped 4 bases and J dropped 1 base, with 12 bases sitting between them. The CDR3 is 15 amino acids. DNA for the CDR3: TGTGCCAGCAGTGTCGGCCCCGGGGGCACAGATACGCAGTATTTT. This sequence encodes CASSVGPGGTDTQYF.

The V and J genes are TRBV6-4 and TRBJ2-3; 13 bases fit TRBD2. CDR1 MRHNA and CDR2 SNTAGT come from the germline V gene. Unmatched junction bases numbered 5, after V lost 6 bases and J lost 5 bases. The CDR3 extends over 15 amino acids. CDR3 DNA: TGTGCCAGCAGCAGGACTAGCGGGGGTGGAGATACGCAGTATTTT. Translated: CASSRTSGGGDTQYF.

V is TRBV28 and J is TRBJ2-1; TRBD1 matches at 10 bases. The germline gives CDR1 MDHEN, CDR2 SYDVKM. The CDR3 has 15 amino acids. J was trimmed by 7 bases and V by 1 base; bases with no gene match: 4. The CDR3: CASSLSGQGRNEQFF. As DNA, the CDR3 is TGTGCCAGCAGTTTATCGGGACAGGGGAGGAATGAGCAGTTCTTC.

The genes are TRBV28 and TRBJ1-6; TRBD1 matches 7 bases. CDR3 size: 17 residues. CDR1 and CDR2 (germline): MDHEN, SYDVKM. V lost 8 bases, J lost 4 bases, and 14 bases stayed unmatched. CDR3 sequence: CASGIRATGRYNSPLHF. CDR3 nucleotide sequence: TGTGCCAGCGGAATTCGAGCGACAGGGAGGTATAATTCACCCCTCCACTTT.

This chain connects TRBV5-5 to TRBJ2-7; 8 bases map to TRBD1. Looked up from germline, CDR1 is SGHKS and CDR2 is YYEKEE (reference sequence). With 0 bases clipped from V and 4 bases from J, the junction kept 9 bases outside the gene matches. The CDR3 runs to 16 residues. CDR3 amino acids: CASSLDGRGRLYEQYF. Here the CDR3 DNA reads TGTGCCAGCAGCTTGGACGGCAGGGGGCGCCTGTACGAGCAGTACTTC.

The chain carries TRBV6-1 and TRBJ2-1; 9 bases fit TRBD2. This CDR3 is 14 amino acids long. The ends lost 4 bases at V and 16 bases at J; junction bases unmatched: 14. Germline CDR1 and CDR2: MNHNS and SASEGT. CDR3 nucleotide sequence: TGTGCCAGCAGTGGGATTATTAGCGGGGGCGGGGGATTCTTC. It is translated as CASSGIISGGGGFF.

The gene calls are TRBV9 and TRBJ2-1, with 7 bases that match TRBD2. The CDR3 runs to 16 residues. Germline CDR1 is SGDLS and CDR2 is YYNGEE. Trimming at V came to 3 bases and at J to 0 bases, leaving 6 bases not matched to a gene. The CDR3: CASSARTGGSYNEQFF. CDR3 bases: TGTGCCAGCAGCGCGAGGACGGGGGGCTCCTACAATGAGCAGTTCTTC.

V and J are TRBV18 and TRBJ2-1, with 8 bases matching TRBD2. The CDR3 has 12 amino acids. The ends lost 8 bases at V and 9 bases at J; junction bases unmatched: 6. Germline V CDR1 and CDR2: KGHSH, LQKENI. CDR3 sequence reads: CASQSGGSEQFF. DNA for the CDR3: TGTGCCAGCCAAAGCGGGGGCAGTGAGCAGTTCTTC.

The chain has TRBV10-3 and TRBJ1-2; 11 positions agree with TRBD1. CDR1 and CDR2 (germline): ENHRY, SYGVKD. The V and J ends lost 4 bases and 4 bases, in that order; junction bases with no gene match: 2. The CDR3 is 14 residues long. In DNA form, the CDR3 reads TGTGCCATCAGTGGGGGACAGGGGGTCTATGGCTACACCTTC. This translates into CAISGGQGVYGYTF.

The V call is TRBV5-8, the J call TRBJ1-2, with 8 bases identical to TRBD1. Trimming took 3 bases from V and 3 from J; bases not matched to a gene: 7. The length of the CDR3 is 15 residues. Germline values: CDR1 SGHTS, CDR2 YDEGEE. The CDR3 bases are TGTGCCAGCAGCTCGCGACAGGGGTGGGACTATGGCTACACCTTC. It translates to CASSSRQGWDYGYTF. The variable domain in full, completed from reference TRBV5-8 and TRBJ1-2, reads EAGVTQSPTHLIKTRGQQATLRCSPISGHTSVYWYQQALGLGLQFLLWYDEGEERNRGNFPPRFSGRQFPNYSSELNVNALELEDSALYLCASSSRQGWDYGYTFGSGTRLTVV.

The chain employs TRBV5-4 and TRBJ2-7; perhaps TRBD1 as D (6 bases). The V gene's germline CDR1 is SGHNT and CDR2 YYREEE (reference sequence). V was cut by 4 bases and J by 2 bases, with 10 bases left in between. There are 13 residues in the CDR3. In DNA form, the CDR3 reads TGTGCCAGCAGCCCCACAGGGACCTACGAGCAGTACTTC. The encoded protein is CASSPTGTYEQYF.